These 24 T cell receptor beta chains came from one sample sequenced in a study of technical replicates of blood from several donors. Sequencing was performed with immunoSEQ multiplex PCR; in TCRdb, only in-frame clones are kept and a portion is missing. Here the sample spans about 75,000 clones, 95% to 98% being singletons. Sample: T cells isolated from PBMCs. These receptors all come from a human donor in good health.

This clone appeared a single time. V gene TRBV5-1 combines with J gene TRBJ2-3; D ambiguous. This CDR3 region has 15 residues. V lost 0 bases and J lost 4, with 12 bases in between. CDR1 and CDR2 (germline): SGHRS, YFSETQ. The CDR3 loop reads CASSLALSPADTQYF. The CDR3 DNA sequence: TGCGCCAGCAGCTTGGCCCTTAGCCCCGCAGATACGCAGTATTTT. Full variable domain (outside the CDR3, taken from reference TRBV5-1 and TRBJ2-3): KAGVTQTPRYLIKTRGQQVTLSCSPISGHRSVSWYQQTPGQGLQFLFEYFSETQRNKGNFPGRFSGRQFSNSRSEMNVSTLELGDSALYLCASSLALSPADTQYFGPGTRLTVL.

V gene TRBV5-4 combines with J gene TRBJ2-5; 7 nucleotides match TRBD2. J was trimmed by 5 bases and V by 2 bases; bases with no gene match: 9. Germline V gene data show CDR1 as SGHNT and CDR2 as YYREEE (reference sequence). CDR3 length equals 15 residues. The CDR3 spells CASSFPLSGRETQYF. The CDR3, as DNA: TGTGCCAGCAGCTTCCCCCTTAGCGGGCGGGAGACCCAGTACTTC. The full variable domain, with the rest looked up from reference TRBV5-4 and TRBJ2-5, is ETGVTQSPTHLIKTRGQQVTLRCSSQSGHNTVSWYQQALGQGPQFIFQYYREEENGRGNFPPRFSGLQFPNYSSELNVNALELDDSALYLCASSFPLSGRETQYFGPGTRLLVL.

This clone was recorded only once. This rearrangement joins TRBV14 to TRBJ1-1; D is ambiguous. Deletions cut 1 base from V and 1 base from J, with 7 bases between. This CDR3 is 14 amino acids long. Germline-derived CDR1 and CDR2 are SGHDN and FVKESK. The CDR3 DNA follows: TGTGCCAGCAGCCAAGCTCGGGGGAACACTGAAGCTTTCTTT. Translation gives CASSQARGNTEAFF.

The rearrangement links TRBV5-6 to TRBJ2-1, with 8 positions matching TRBD2. The junction had 4 bases not matched to a gene; V was cut back by 4 bases and J by 1 base. Germline assignment: CDR1 SGHDT and CDR2 YYEEEE. The CDR3 has 15 amino acids. This CDR3 reads CASSLTSGSYNEQFF. The CDR3 region has the DNA TGTGCCAGCAGCCTTACTAGCGGTTCCTACAATGAGCAGTTCTTC.

For the CDR3, the DNA is TGTGCCAGCAGTGAAGGCAGGGGCGCGATGGGCTACACCTTC. This translates into CASSEGRGAMGYTF. The chain has TRBV6-1 and TRBJ1-2; D perhaps matches TRBD1 (6 bases). The CDR3 is 14 residues long. V was cut by 1 base and J by 8 bases, with 14 bases left in between. Germline V gene data show CDR1 as MNHNS and CDR2 as SASEGT.

The CDR3 reads CAWSVISGSLVDNEQFF. The CDR3 region has the DNA TGTGCCTGGAGTGTAATTAGCGGGAGTTTGGTTGACAATGAGCAGTTCTTC. The chain recombines TRBV30 with TRBJ2-1, with TRBD2 matching 9 bases. This CDR3 spans 17 amino acids. In germline, CDR1 is GTSNPN, CDR2 SVGIG (reference sequence). V lost 0 bases to trimming and J lost 5 bases; unmatched junction nucleotides: 11.

CDR3 DNA sequence: TGCGCCAGCAGCCCGGGACAGGTGATCTACGAGCAGTACTTC. Protein: CASSPGQVIYEQYF. The gene calls are TRBV5-1 and TRBJ2-7; 8 nucleotides agree with TRBD1. Germline lookup yields CDR1 SGHRS and CDR2 YFSETQ. The CDR3 runs to 14 residues. The trim removed 4 bases at V and 3 bases at J, leaving 6 bases unmatched.

This chain uses TRBV11-2 with TRBJ1-4; D uncertain. This CDR3 region has 13 residues. Trimming took 5 bases from V and 8 from J, leaving 12 bases between them. Germline-derived CDR1 and CDR2 are SGHAT and FQNNGV. CDR3 sequence reads: CASSPDPGEKLFF. CDR3 DNA sequence: TGTGCCAGCAGCCCCGACCCGGGAGAAAAACTGTTTTTT. The full variable domain, in which reference TRBV11-2 and TRBJ1-4 provide the parts outside the CDR3, is EAGVAQSPRYKIIEKRQSVAFWCNPISGHATLYWYQQILGQGPKLLIQFQNNGVVDDSQLPKDRFSAERLKGVDSTLKIQPAKLEDSAVYLCASSPDPGEKLFFGSGTQLSVL.

This clone appeared once. This sequence joins TRBV28 and TRBJ1-3, with D possibly TRBD1 on 5 matching bases. Germline V gene lookup returns CDR1 MDHEN and CDR2 SYDVKM. V gave up 7 bases and J gave up 5 bases, with 15 bases separating them. The CDR3 sequence is 14 residues long. The CDR3 region is CASIASSGRNTIYF. The CDR3 nucleotides read TGTGCCAGCATTGCCTCTTCAGGGAGAAACACCATATATTTT.

With regard to this clone: Other DNA sequences in this sample translate to the same CDR3. The chain joins TRBV7-2 to TRBJ2-3; 12 positions match TRBD2. Germline V gene lookup returns CDR1 SGHTA and CDR2 FQGNSA. Trimming cost V 5 bases and J 2 bases; bases outside gene matches: 5. The CDR3 has 16 residues. Here the CDR3 reads CASSPGLAGITDTQYF. The DNA for the CDR3 is TGTGCCAGCAGCCCAGGACTAGCGGGGATCACAGATACGCAGTATTTT.

The chain joins TRBV2 to TRBJ2-3, with TRBD1 matching over 7 bases. This CDR3 is built from 17 residues. The J segment lost 3 bases and the V segment lost 2 bases, leaving 11 bases of the junction unmatched. Germline lookup yields CDR1 SNHLY and CDR2 FYNNEI. CDR3 DNA sequence: TGTGCCAGCAGTGAATCAGTCAGGGGGTGGAATACAGATACGCAGTATTTT. Its translation is CASSESVRGWNTDTQYF.

The CDR3 region is CASSQGEGYNEQFF. The CDR3 DNA is TGTGCCAGCAGCCAGGGGGAGGGCTACAATGAGCAGTTCTTC. The chain links TRBV14 to TRBJ2-1; 7 bases are shared with TRBD2. The germline gives CDR1 SGHDN, CDR2 FVKESK. J lost 3 bases, V lost 3 bases, and 2 bases had no gene match. The CDR3 loop spans 14 amino acids. Drawing the rest from reference TRBV14 and TRBJ2-1, the complete variable domain is EAGVTQFPSHSVIEKGQTVTLRCDPISGHDNLYWYRRVMGKEIKFLLHFVKESKQDESGMPNNRFLAERTGGTYSTLKVQPAELEDSGVYFCASSQGEGYNEQFFGPGTRLTVL.

The V and J genes are TRBV29-1 and TRBJ2-7; possible D gene TRBD2, 7 bases. The V end lost 6 bases, the J end lost 3 bases, and 24 bases lay between the germline ends. Germline CDR1 reads SQVTM; CDR2 reads ANQGSEA. The CDR3 consists of 16 residues. For the CDR3, the DNA is TGCAGCGTCAATGAGGGGGTTAGCGGGTACCTCTACGAGCAGTACTTC. As protein: CSVNEGVSGYLYEQYF.

The chain recombines TRBV5-1 with TRBJ2-7, with 10 bases fitting TRBD1. Per the germline V gene, CDR1 is SGHRS and CDR2 is YFSETQ. With 5 bases clipped from V and 6 bases from J, the junction kept 8 bases outside the gene matches. CDR3 length: 14 residues. CDR3 coding DNA: TGCGCCAGCAGAAATCCGGGACAGGGGCTCGAGCAGTACTTC. Amino acid sequence: CASRNPGQGLEQYF.

This clone is a singleton in its sample. This rearrangement joins TRBV7-2 to TRBJ2-5, with TRBD2 identical over 7 bases. Trimming removed 1 base from V and 6 bases from J; junction bases left unmatched: 14. CDR1 and CDR2 from the germline V gene are SGHTA and FQGNSA. The CDR3 consists of 17 residues. The CDR3 protein is CASSLVFIVREPKTQYF. The CDR3 bases are TGTGCCAGCAGCTTAGTGTTTATTGTGCGGGAGCCGAAGACCCAGTACTTC.

The rearrangement joins TRBV4-2 to TRBJ2-1; 8 bases are a match to TRBD2. Germline V CDR1 and CDR2: LGHNA, YNFKEQ. The junction had 12 bases not matched to a gene; V was cut back by 3 bases and J by 5 bases. The CDR3 loop spans 17 amino acids. The CDR3 protein is CASSQATLREVNNEQFF. DNA for the CDR3: TGTGCCAGCAGCCAGGCTACTTTGCGGGAGGTTAACAATGAGCAGTTCTTC.

The chain carries TRBV28 and TRBJ2-5; the D gene is possibly TRBD1 (6 bases). The V end was cut by 6 bases, the J end by 9 bases, with 23 bases between. This CDR3 is 15 amino acids long. Germline V gene sequence: CDR1 MDHEN, CDR2 SYDVKM. The CDR3 DNA reads TGTGCCAGCAGCCTATTGCAGGGGTCGACGGAGGCCCAGTACTTC. Its protein product is CASSLLQGSTEAQYF.

The rearrangement uses TRBV7-2 and TRBJ2-3, with 8 positions matching TRBD2. Germline assignment: CDR1 SGHTA and CDR2 FQGNSA. This CDR3 has 13 amino acids. V was clipped by 8 bases and J by 1 base; unmatched bases: 2. CDR3 DNA sequence: TGTGCCAGCCCAGCGGGAGGCACAGATACGCAGTATTTT. It encodes CASPAGGTDTQYF.

This chain joins TRBV7-2 and TRBJ2-7, with D possibly being TRBD2 (6 bases). The CDR3 totals 14 residues. Germline V CDR1 and CDR2: SGHTA, FQGNSA. Trimming stripped 3 bases from V and 7 bases from J, with 16 bases between. The chain's CDR3 is CASSFGTLTEEQYF. The CDR3 bases are TGTGCCAGCAGCTTTGGGACTCTGACGGAAGAGCAGTACTTC. Variable domain in full (rest from reference TRBV7-2 and TRBJ2-7): GAGVSQSPSNKVTEKGKDVELRCDPISGHTALYWYRQSLGQGLEFLIYFQGNSAPDKSGLPSDRFSAERTGGSVSTLTIQRTQQEDSAVYLCASSFGTLTEEQYFGPGTRLTVT.

V and J are TRBV7-3 and TRBJ2-3, with 11 bases that match TRBD2. J lost 6 bases, V lost 0 bases, and 2 bases had no gene match. Germline-derived CDR1 and CDR2 are SGHTA and FQGTGA. This CDR3 has 15 residues. The CDR3 DNA reads as TGTGCCAGCAGCTTAACTTTAGCGGGAGGGGATACGCAGTATTTT. Its translation is CASSLTLAGGDTQYF.

The rearrangement joins TRBV4-3 to TRBJ2-6, with D uncertain. Germline-derived CDR1 and CDR2 are LGHNA and YSLEER. V was clipped by 0 bases and J by 3 bases, with 12 bases between them. This CDR3 has 17 residues. CDR3 amino acids: CASSQDLGVFGANVLTF. The CDR3 nucleotides are TGCGCCAGCAGCCAAGATCTTGGAGTGTTTGGGGCCAACGTCCTGACTTTC.

This chain uses TRBV6-5 with TRBJ1-1; D is undetermined. V was shortened by 0 bases and J by 4 bases, with 6 bases between the two germline ends. This CDR3 has 13 residues. Germline CDR1 is MNHEY and CDR2 is SVGAGI. This CDR3 is CASSYSMATEAFF. CDR3 DNA sequence: TGTGCCAGCAGTTACTCGATGGCCACTGAAGCTTTCTTT.

This clone appeared a single time. The chain carries TRBV18 and TRBJ2-3, with D perhaps TRBD2 (6 bases). CDR1 is KGHSH, CDR2 LQKENI, per germline. Trimming removed 0 bases at V and 1 base at J, with 11 bases between. This CDR3 is 16 amino acids long. The CDR3: CASSPPTGAGTDTQYF. Here the CDR3 DNA reads TGTGCCAGCTCACCACCCACGGGAGCTGGCACAGATACGCAGTATTTT.

This clone showed up just once. This chain connects TRBV19 to TRBJ2-7; 10 nucleotides align to TRBD1. The germline gives CDR1 LNHDA, CDR2 SQIVND (reference sequence). The junction had 4 bases not matched to a gene; V was cut back by 3 bases and J by 5 bases. The CDR3 sequence is 14 residues long. CDR3 sequence (DNA): TGTGCCAGTAGTATGCTGGGACAGGGGAACGAGCAGTACTTC. Protein sequence: CASSMLGQGNEQYF. The full variable domain, completed using reference TRBV19 and TRBJ2-7, is DGGITQSPKYLFRKEGQNVTLSCEQNLNHDAMYWYRQDPGQGLRLIYYSQIVNDFQKGDIAEGYSVSREKKESFPLTVTSAQKNPTAFYLCASSMLGQGNEQYFGPGTRLTVT.